This T cell receptor (beta chain) came from a study of cytomegalovirus exposure and HLA in healthy donors. Background on the study: The early release's HLA-typed donors yielded 78 million or so unique TCRs. When 350 to 500 donors were genotyped, more than 70% of them were found to fall in the Caucasian-associated ancestry cluster. Study results and caveats: A later analysis reportedly identified an Asian-associated ancestry cluster as carrying fewer N-insertions than the approximately 640-donor mean. A missense DCLRE1C variant was associated with V- and J-gene trimming of TCR beta chains in a later analysis, and an independent cohort replicated the association.

13 Jbeta primers and 60 Vbeta primers were used for the PCR. Profiled with immunoSEQ multiplex PCR; TCRdb holds only in-frame clones, not every one. The data hold some 120,000 clones, with around 86% observed a single time. With respect to this clone: Its antigen remains unidentified.

J was trimmed by 0 bases and V by 7 bases; bases with no gene match: 7. The CDR3 length is 15 residues. The germline CDR1 and CDR2 sequences are SGHRS and YFSETQ. V gene TRBV5-1 combines with J gene TRBJ2-1, with TRBD1 matching over 7 bases. The source material was PBMCs. The sequence came from a woman between 35 and 50 years old in good health and CMV-seronegative. Here the CDR3 reads CASDRTGASYNEQFF. The CDR3 DNA is TGCGCCAGCGACCGGACAGGCGCCTCCTACAATGAGCAGTTCTTC.